The 20 T cell receptor beta chains reported below all come from one sample, sequenced in a study of beta chain features in type 1 diabetes. TCRB transcripts that were expressed got sequenced, as all of the isolated RNA had been reverse transcribed. The method was immunoSEQ multiplex PCR; TCRdb's version includes in-frame clones alone and lacks a portion of them. In the table there are around 250,000 clones, 55% to 70% of which are singletons. Sequencing input: naive CD4+ T cells from blood. All receptors derive from a man younger than 45 in good health.

A few counts support this clone. The V gene is TRBV19, the J gene TRBJ2-3; D is perhaps TRBD1 (6 bases). Germline CDR1 and CDR2: LNHDA and SQIVND (reference sequence). The CDR3 totals 15 residues. V lost 5 bases to trimming and J lost 3 bases, with 15 bases between them. The CDR3 loop reads CASSPNRVGTDTQYF. The DNA of the CDR3 is TGTGCCAGTAGTCCGAACAGGGTTGGAACAGATACGCAGTATTTT.

This chain connects TRBV18 to TRBJ2-2, with a weak D call TRBD1 (5 bases). The V end lost 6 bases, the J end lost 6 bases, and 20 bases lay between the germline ends. The CDR3 spans 16 residues. The germline CDR1 and CDR2 sequences are KGHSH and LQKENI. CDR3 sequence (DNA): TGTGCCAGCTCCCAGAGTTCCTTCAGGGCTGCCGGGGAGCTGTTTTTT. Translated, it gives CASSQSSFRAAGELFF.

V and J are TRBV5-1 and TRBJ2-3; 7 bases match TRBD1. Germline CDR1 is SGHRS and CDR2 is YFSETQ. The trim removed 6 bases at V and 0 bases at J, leaving 1 base unmatched. The CDR3 spans 13 residues. CDR3 bases: TGCGCCAGCAAGGGACAGAGCACAGATACGCAGTATTTT. It yields the protein CASKGQSTDTQYF.

This chain connects TRBV30 to TRBJ2-2; the match to TRBD2 covers 9 bases. V was pared by 1 base and J by 2 bases, with 5 bases of the junction left unmatched. In germline, CDR1 is GTSNPN, CDR2 SVGIG (reference sequence). This CDR3 has 16 residues. In DNA, the CDR3 is TGTGCCTGGAGTGCACTAGCGGGTTTTAACACCGGGGAGCTGTTTTTT. Amino acids: CAWSALAGFNTGELFF. Drawing the rest from reference TRBV30 and TRBJ2-2, the complete variable domain is SQTIHQWPATLVQPVGSPLSLECTVEGTSNPNLYWYRQAAGRGLQLLFYSVGIGQISSEVPQNLSASRPQDRQFILSSKKLLLSDSGFYLCAWSALAGFNTGELFFGEGSRLTVL.

This chain links TRBV15 with TRBJ2-7, with 8 bases aligning to TRBD2. Germline assignment: CDR1 LNHNV and CDR2 YYDKDF (reference sequence). The CDR3 sequence is 15 residues long. After removal of 4 bases from V and 11 bases from J, the junction contained 16 bases not matched to a gene. The CDR3 loop reads CATSNRAAGGPLKYF. The CDR3 DNA sequence: TGTGCCACCAGCAACCGGGCGGCGGGAGGCCCCCTGAAGTACTTC.

The V gene is TRBV29-1, the J gene TRBJ2-1; D is unresolved. Between the trimmed V and J ends, which lost 1 base and 0 bases, there was a span of 13 bases. The CDR3 is 16 residues long. Germline CDR1 reads SQVTM; CDR2 reads ANQGSEA. As DNA, the CDR3 is TGCAGCGTTGAAGCGTTCCAGGCGGACTCCTACAATGAGCAGTTCTTC. The encoded protein is CSVEAFQADSYNEQFF.

V usage is TRBV2 and J usage is TRBJ2-7; D unclear. Trimming cost V 8 bases and J 3 bases, with 11 bases left between them. The CDR3 contains 12 residues. CDR1 is SNHLY, CDR2 FYNNEI, per germline. CDR3 nucleotides: TGTGCCAGCTCGGCCTCGAACTACGAGCAGTACTTC. This gives the protein CASSASNYEQYF.

The rearrangement links TRBV9 to TRBJ2-4; D is unclear. The germline CDR1 and CDR2 sequences are SGDLS and YYNGEE. Trimming left V 3 bases short and J 11 bases short, with 12 bases between. The CDR3 is made up of 12 amino acids. This CDR3 is CASSEDQFVQYF. Written as DNA, the CDR3 is TGTGCCAGCAGCGAGGATCAATTCGTTCAGTACTTC.

The rearrangement links TRBV2 to TRBJ2-5; D is perhaps TRBD1 (6 bases). Germline V gives CDR1 SNHLY, CDR2 FYNNEI. The V end lost 6 bases, the J end lost 2 bases, and 13 bases lay between the germline ends. This CDR3 comprises 14 residues. As DNA, the CDR3 is TGTGCCAGCAGCCTTGGGGGCCTACAAGAGACCCAGTACTTC. This encodes CASSLGGLQETQYF. Combining the CDR3 with reference TRBV2 and TRBJ2-5 gives the whole variable domain EPEVTQTPSHQVTQMGQEVILRCVPISNHLYFYWYRQILGQKVEFLVSFYNNEISEKSEIFDDQFSVERPDGSNFTLKIRSTKLEDSAMYFCASSLGGLQETQYFGPGTRLLVL.

The chain carries TRBV11-2 and TRBJ2-3, with 9 bases aligning to TRBD2. With 0 bases clipped from V and 4 bases from J, the junction kept 2 bases outside the gene matches. CDR3 length: 15 amino acids. CDR1 is SGHAT and CDR2 is FQNNGV in the germline V gene. The DNA of the CDR3 is TGTGCCAGCAGCTTAGACCTAGCGGGATCAGATACGCAGTATTTT. Residues: CASSLDLAGSDTQYF.

This clone occurred a few times. The chain recombines TRBV7-9 with TRBJ1-2, with D perhaps matching TRBD1 (5 bases). Trimming took 5 bases from V and 10 from J, leaving 23 bases between them. This CDR3 contains 15 residues. Germline CDR1 is SEHNR and CDR2 is FQNEAQ (reference sequence). The CDR3 is CASSLWDPTKSAYTF. The CDR3 DNA follows: TGTGCCAGCAGCCTATGGGACCCTACAAAGTCTGCCTACACCTTC.

The chain recombines TRBV5-1 with TRBJ2-5, with unresolved D. The germline gives CDR1 SGHRS, CDR2 YFSETQ. This CDR3 has 17 amino acids. Trimming pared 1 base from V and 6 bases from J, leaving 22 bases between. The CDR3 nucleotides are TGCGCCAGCAGCTTGTCCCTTGACACAGATCGAAGGCAGACCCAGTACTTC. It encodes CASSLSLDTDRRQTQYF.

This clone was picked up a small number of times. The rearrangement uses TRBV25-1 and TRBJ2-1; TRBD2 matches at 12 bases. V lost 4 bases to trimming and J lost 2 bases; unmatched junction nucleotides: 6. The CDR3 is 17 residues long. CDR1 MGHDK and CDR2 SYGVNS come from the germline V gene. CDR3 sequence: CASSAGLAGTPYNEQFF. The CDR3 bases are TGTGCCAGCAGTGCAGGACTAGCGGGAACCCCCTACAATGAGCAGTTCTTC.

J is TRBJ2-2 and V is TRBV30, with D perhaps TRBD1 or TRBD2 (5 bases each). The CDR3 covers 15 residues. V was clipped by 3 bases and J by 6 bases, with 17 bases between them. The V gene's germline CDR1 is GTSNPN and CDR2 SVGIG (reference sequence). The CDR3 coding sequence is TGTGCCTGGAGGCTGAGGGGCTGGTACGCCGGGGAGCTGTTTTTT. Residues: CAWRLRGWYAGELFF. The whole variable domain, filled in from reference TRBV30 and TRBJ2-2, reads SQTIHQWPATLVQPVGSPLSLECTVEGTSNPNLYWYRQAAGRGLQLLFYSVGIGQISSEVPQNLSASRPQDRQFILSSKKLLLSDSGFYLCAWRLRGWYAGELFFGEGSRLTVL.

V and J are TRBV2 and TRBJ2-1; 8 bases line up with TRBD2. V shed 7 bases, J shed 1 base, and the junction held 6 bases outside the gene matches. In germline, CDR1 is SNHLY, CDR2 FYNNEI. The CDR3 sequence is 15 residues long. DNA of the CDR3: TGTGCCAGCATACGACCTAGCGGGTCCTACAATGAGCAGTTCTTC. It codes for CASIRPSGSYNEQFF. The whole variable domain, remainder taken from reference TRBV2 and TRBJ2-1, is EPEVTQTPSHQVTQMGQEVILRCVPISNHLYFYWYRQILGQKVEFLVSFYNNEISEKSEIFDDQFSVERPDGSNFTLKIRSTKLEDSAMYFCASIRPSGSYNEQFFGPGTRLTVL.

On this clone: The same CDR3 arises from other DNA sequences in this sample as well. The chain combines TRBV29-1 with TRBJ2-1, with D unresolved. Between the trimmed V and J ends, which lost 0 bases and 7 bases, there was a span of 1 base. Germline V gene sequence: CDR1 SQVTM, CDR2 ANQGSEA. The CDR3 loop spans 10 amino acids. CDR3 region: CSVEDNEQFF. For the CDR3, the DNA is TGCAGCGTTGAAGATAATGAGCAGTTCTTC.

The chain recombines TRBV11-2 with TRBJ2-1; D unclear. Trimming pared 4 bases from V and 5 bases from J, leaving 15 bases between. This CDR3 comprises 15 residues. CDR1 is SGHAT, CDR2 FQNNGV, per germline. The CDR3 bases are TGTGCCAGCAGCTCAACCCGGACCGTCCACAATGAGCAGTTCTTC. This translates into CASSSTRTVHNEQFF.

The V call is TRBV29-1, the J call TRBJ1-1; a weak D match, TRBD1 (6 bases). The germline V and J ends were trimmed by 6 bases and 0 bases, with 11 bases remaining between them. This CDR3 comprises 13 residues. Per the germline V gene, CDR1 is SQVTM and CDR2 is ANQGSEA. CDR3 nucleotide sequence: TGCAGCGTCTTAGACAGGATGAACACTGAAGCTTTCTTT. Its translation is CSVLDRMNTEAFF. The full variable domain, with the rest looked up from reference TRBV29-1 and TRBJ1-1, is SAVISQKPSRDICQRGTSLTIQCQVDSQVTMMFWYRQQPGQSLTLIATANQGSEATYESGFVIDKFPISRPNLTFSTLTVSNMSPEDSSIYLCSVLDRMNTEAFFGQGTRLTVV.

This chain joins TRBV12-5 and TRBJ2-7, with D unclear. Per germline, CDR1 LGHNT and CDR2 FRNRAP. The CDR3 runs 12 residues. The V gene lost 6 bases and the J gene lost 4 bases, with 10 bases spanning the gap. CDR3 DNA sequence: TGTGCTAGTGGCCCAGATCGGTACGAGCAGTACTTC. Its protein is CASGPDRYEQYF.

V and J are TRBV30 and TRBJ1-2, with 7 bases that match TRBD1. Looked up from germline, CDR1 is GTSNPN and CDR2 is SVGIG (reference sequence). V shed 1 base and J 7 bases; nucleotides not matched to a gene: 3. This CDR3 has 12 residues. This CDR3 is CAWSDRGRGYTF. In nucleotides, the CDR3 is TGTGCCTGGAGTGACAGGGGACGTGGCTACACCTTC.